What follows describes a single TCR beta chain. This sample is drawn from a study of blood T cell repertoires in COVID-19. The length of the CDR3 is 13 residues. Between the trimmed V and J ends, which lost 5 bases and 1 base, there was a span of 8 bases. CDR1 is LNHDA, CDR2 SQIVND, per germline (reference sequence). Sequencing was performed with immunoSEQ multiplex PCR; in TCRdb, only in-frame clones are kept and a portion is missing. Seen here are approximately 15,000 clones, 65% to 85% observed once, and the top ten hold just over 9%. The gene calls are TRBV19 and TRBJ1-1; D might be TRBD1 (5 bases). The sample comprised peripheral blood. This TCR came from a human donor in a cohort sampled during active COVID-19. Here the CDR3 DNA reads TGTGCCAGTAGTTTCACAGGGAACACTGAAGCTTTCTTT. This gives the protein CASSFTGNTEAFF.